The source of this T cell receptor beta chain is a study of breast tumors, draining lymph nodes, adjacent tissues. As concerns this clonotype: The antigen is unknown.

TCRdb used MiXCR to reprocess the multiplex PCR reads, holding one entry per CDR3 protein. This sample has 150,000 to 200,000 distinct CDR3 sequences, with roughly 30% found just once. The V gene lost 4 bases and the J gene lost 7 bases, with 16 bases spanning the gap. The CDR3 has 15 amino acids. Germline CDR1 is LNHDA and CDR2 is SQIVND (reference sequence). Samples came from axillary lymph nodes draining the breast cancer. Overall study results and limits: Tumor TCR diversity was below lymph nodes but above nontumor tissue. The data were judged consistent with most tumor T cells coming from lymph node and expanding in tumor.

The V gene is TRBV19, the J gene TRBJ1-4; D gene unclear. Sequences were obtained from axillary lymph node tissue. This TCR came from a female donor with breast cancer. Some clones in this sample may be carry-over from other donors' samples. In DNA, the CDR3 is TGTGCCAGTAGTACCGGACTAGCGGGAGGTGAAAAACTGTTTTTT. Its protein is CASSTGLAGGEKLFF.